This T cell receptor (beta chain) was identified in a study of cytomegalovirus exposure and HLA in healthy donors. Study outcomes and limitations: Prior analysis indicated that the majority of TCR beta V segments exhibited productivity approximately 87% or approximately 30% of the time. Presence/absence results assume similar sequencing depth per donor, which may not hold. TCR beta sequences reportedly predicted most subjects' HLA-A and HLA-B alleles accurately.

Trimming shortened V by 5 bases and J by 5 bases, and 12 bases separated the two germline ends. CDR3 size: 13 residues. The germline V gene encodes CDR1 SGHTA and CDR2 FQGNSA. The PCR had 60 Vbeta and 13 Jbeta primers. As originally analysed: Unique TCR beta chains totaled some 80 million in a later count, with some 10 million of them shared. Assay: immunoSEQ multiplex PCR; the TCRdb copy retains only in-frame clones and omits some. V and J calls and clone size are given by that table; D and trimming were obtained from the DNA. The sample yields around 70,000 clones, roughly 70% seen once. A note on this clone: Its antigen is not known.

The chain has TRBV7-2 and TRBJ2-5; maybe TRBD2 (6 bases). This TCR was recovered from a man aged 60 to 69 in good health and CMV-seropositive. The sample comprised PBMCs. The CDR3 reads CASSRSSVETQYF. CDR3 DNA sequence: TGTGCCAGCAGCCGATCTAGCGTGGAGACCCAGTACTTC.